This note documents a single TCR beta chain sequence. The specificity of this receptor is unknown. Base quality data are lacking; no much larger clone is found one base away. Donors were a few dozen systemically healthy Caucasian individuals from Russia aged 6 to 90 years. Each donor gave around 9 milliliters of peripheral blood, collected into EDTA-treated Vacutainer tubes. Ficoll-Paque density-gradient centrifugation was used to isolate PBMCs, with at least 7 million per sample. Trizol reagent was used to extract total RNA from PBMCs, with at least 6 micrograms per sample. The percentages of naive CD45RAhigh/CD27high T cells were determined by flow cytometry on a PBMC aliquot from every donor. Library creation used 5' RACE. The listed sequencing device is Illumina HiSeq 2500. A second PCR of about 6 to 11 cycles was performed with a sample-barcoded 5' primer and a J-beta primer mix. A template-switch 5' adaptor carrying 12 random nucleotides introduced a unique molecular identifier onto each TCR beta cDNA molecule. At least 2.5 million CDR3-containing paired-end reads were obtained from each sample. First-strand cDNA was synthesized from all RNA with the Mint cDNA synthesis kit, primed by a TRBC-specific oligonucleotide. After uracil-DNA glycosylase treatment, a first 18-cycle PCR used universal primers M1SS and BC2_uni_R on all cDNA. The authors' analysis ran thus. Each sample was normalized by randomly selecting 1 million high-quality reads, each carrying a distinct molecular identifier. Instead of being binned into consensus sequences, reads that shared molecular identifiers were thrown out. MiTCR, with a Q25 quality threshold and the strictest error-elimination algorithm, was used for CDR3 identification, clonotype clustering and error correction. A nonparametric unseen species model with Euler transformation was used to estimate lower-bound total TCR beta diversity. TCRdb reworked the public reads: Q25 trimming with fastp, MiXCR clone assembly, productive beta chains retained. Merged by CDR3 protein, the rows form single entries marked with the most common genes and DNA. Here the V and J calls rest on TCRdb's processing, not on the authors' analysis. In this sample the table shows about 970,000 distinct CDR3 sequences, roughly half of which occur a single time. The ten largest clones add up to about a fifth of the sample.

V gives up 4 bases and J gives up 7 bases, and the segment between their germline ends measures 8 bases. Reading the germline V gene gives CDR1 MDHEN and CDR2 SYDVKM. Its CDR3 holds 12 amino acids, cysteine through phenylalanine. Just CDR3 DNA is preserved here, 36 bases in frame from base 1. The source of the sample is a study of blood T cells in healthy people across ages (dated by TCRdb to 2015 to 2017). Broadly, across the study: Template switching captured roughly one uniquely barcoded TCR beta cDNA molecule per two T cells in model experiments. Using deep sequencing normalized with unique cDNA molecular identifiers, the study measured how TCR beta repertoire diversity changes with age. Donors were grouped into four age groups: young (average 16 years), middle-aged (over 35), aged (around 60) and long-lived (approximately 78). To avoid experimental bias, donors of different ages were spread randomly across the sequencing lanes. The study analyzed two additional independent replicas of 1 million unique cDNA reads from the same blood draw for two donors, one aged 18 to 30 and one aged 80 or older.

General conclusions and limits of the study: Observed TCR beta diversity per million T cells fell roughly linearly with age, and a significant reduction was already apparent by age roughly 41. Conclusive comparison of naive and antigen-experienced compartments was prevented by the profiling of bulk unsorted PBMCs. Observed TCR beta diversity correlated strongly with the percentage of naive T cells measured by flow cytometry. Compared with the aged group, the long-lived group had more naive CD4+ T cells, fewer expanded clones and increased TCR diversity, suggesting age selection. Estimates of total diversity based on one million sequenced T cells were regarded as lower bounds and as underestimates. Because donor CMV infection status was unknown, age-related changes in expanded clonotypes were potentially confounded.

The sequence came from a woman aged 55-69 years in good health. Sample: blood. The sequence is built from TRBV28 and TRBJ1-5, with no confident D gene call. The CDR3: CASSSSVQPQHF. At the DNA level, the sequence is TGTGCCAGCAGTTCCAGCGTACAGCCCCAGCATTTT.